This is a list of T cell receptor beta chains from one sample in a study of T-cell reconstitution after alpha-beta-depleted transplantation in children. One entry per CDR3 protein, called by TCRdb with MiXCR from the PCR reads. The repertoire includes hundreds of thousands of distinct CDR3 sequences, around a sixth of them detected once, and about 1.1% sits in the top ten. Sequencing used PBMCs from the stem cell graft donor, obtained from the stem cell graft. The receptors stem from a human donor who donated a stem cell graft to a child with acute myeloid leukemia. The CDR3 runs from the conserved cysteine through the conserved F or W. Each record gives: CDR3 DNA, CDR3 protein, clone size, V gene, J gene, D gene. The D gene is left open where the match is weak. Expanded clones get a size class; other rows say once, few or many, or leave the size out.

DNA: TGTGCCAGCAGCCCAGGACTGCCTAGCACAGATACGCAGTATTTT; CDR3: CASSPGLPSTDTQYF; size: many; V: TRBV7-2; J: TRBJ2-3; D: .
DNA: TGTGCCAGCAAGCGGGGAGGGGATGGGCAGTTCTTC; CDR3: CASKRGGDGQFF; size: .; V: TRBV6-2/TRBV6-3; J: TRBJ2-1; D: TRBD2
DNA: TGCAGTGCTAGCGGGGGACTTCTTATCTGGGCAGATACGCAGTATTTT; CDR3: CSASGGLLIWADTQYF; size: .; V: TRBV20-1; J: TRBJ2-3; D: .
DNA: TGTGCCAGCAGCCCCGGGACAGGGGGAACCTACGAGCAGTACTTC; CDR3: CASSPGTGGTYEQYF; size: few; V: TRBV5-5; J: TRBJ2-7; D: TRBD1
DNA: TGCGCCAGCAGCCAAGACCGAGACCCCTACAATGAGCAGTTCTTC; CDR3: CASSQDRDPYNEQFF; size: .; V: TRBV4-3; J: TRBJ2-1; D: .
DNA: TGTGCCAGCAGTCATACCGGCGAGGGGGGTTACGAGCAGTACTTC; CDR3: CASSHTGEGGYEQYF; size: few; V: TRBV6-2/TRBV6-3; J: TRBJ2-7; D: .
DNA: TGTGCCAGCAGCTTGCGGACCTCGGAGACCCAGTACTTC; CDR3: CASSLRTSETQYF; size: .; V: TRBV7-9; J: TRBJ2-5; D: .
DNA: TGTGCCAGCAGCGTAGAGGAGGGGGCCACAGATACGCAGTATTTT; CDR3: CASSVEEGATDTQYF; size: few; V: TRBV9; J: TRBJ2-3; D: .
DNA: TGCGCCAGCAGCTTCGGGACAGGGGATGGCAATCAGCCCCAGCATTTT; CDR3: CASSFGTGDGNQPQHF; size: .; V: TRBV5-1; J: TRBJ1-5; D: TRBD1
DNA: TGTGCCAGCAGCTTAGTTAGGGGCGTGGGAGACGAGCAGTACTTC; CDR3: CASSLVRGVGDEQYF; size: many; V: TRBV7-2; J: TRBJ2-7; D: .
DNA: TGCGCCAGCAGCCAAGAAACGAGCACAGATACGCAGTATTTT; CDR3: CASSQETSTDTQYF; size: .; V: TRBV4-1; J: TRBJ2-3; D: .
DNA: TGTGCCAGCAGCTTAGAAGGGAAGGACACAGATACGCAGTATTTT; CDR3: CASSLEGKDTDTQYF; size: .; V: TRBV7-2; J: TRBJ2-3; D: .
DNA: TGTGCCAGCAGTACACGGGTAGGGCGAGATGAGCAGTTCTTC; CDR3: CASSTRVGRDEQFF; size: .; V: TRBV7-2; J: TRBJ2-1; D: .
DNA: TGTGCCAGCACACCCCTGGCGGGGACTGGGGGGACAGATACGCAGTATTTT; CDR3: CASTPLAGTGGTDTQYF; size: .; V: TRBV12-3/TRBV12-4; J: TRBJ2-3; D: .
DNA: TGTGCCATCAGTGACGCCGGGACTAGCACCGGGAACGAGCAGTACTTC; CDR3: CAISDAGTSTGNEQYF; size: many; V: TRBV10-3; J: TRBJ2-7; D: TRBD2
DNA: TGCAGTGCTCGGGCTAGCGGGGGGACCTCGGAGCAGTTCTTC; CDR3: CSARASGGTSEQFF; size: many; V: TRBV20-1; J: TRBJ2-1; D: TRBD2
DNA: TGCAGCGTTGAAGATCCCAAGGATCAGCCCCAGCATTTT; CDR3: CSVEDPKDQPQHF; size: many; V: TRBV29-1; J: TRBJ1-5; D: .
DNA: TGTGCCAGCAGTGAAGTCGGGACAGTCGAAGGCGGCCAGCCCCAGCATTTT; CDR3: CASSEVGTVEGGQPQHF; size: few; V: TRBV6-4; J: TRBJ1-5; D: TRBD1
DNA: TGTGCCAGCAGCTCAACTACAGGGAGGGCCAGCTTC; CDR3: CASSSTTGRASF; size: many; V: TRBV7-2; J: TRBJ1-2; D: .
DNA: TGTGCCATCAGTGAGCCCGCCGGGACTCGAGACCTCCACTTT; CDR3: CAISEPAGTRDLHF; size: many; V: TRBV10-3; J: TRBJ1-6; D: .
DNA: TGTGCCAGCAGCCCCCCAAGTATCACAGATACGCAGTATTTT; CDR3: CASSPPSITDTQYF; size: .; V: TRBV7-9; J: TRBJ2-3; D: .
DNA: TGTGCCAGCAGCTTAGTGGGCGCCAGGGACTATGGCTACACCTTC; CDR3: CASSLVGARDYGYTF; size: few; V: TRBV7-2; J: TRBJ1-2; D: .
DNA: TGTGCCATCAGTCCCGGACTAGGAACGGATGAGCAGTTCTTC; CDR3: CAISPGLGTDEQFF; size: many; V: TRBV10-3; J: TRBJ2-1; D: TRBD2
DNA: TGTGCCAGCAGTTTAGAGGGTTTTTATGGCTACACCTTC; CDR3: CASSLEGFYGYTF; size: many; V: TRBV12-3/TRBV12-4; J: TRBJ1-2; D: .
DNA: TGTGCCATCAGCATGGACGGGCCAAGGGGCGAGCAGTACTTC; CDR3: CAISMDGPRGEQYF; size: many; V: TRBV10-3; J: TRBJ2-7; D: .
DNA: TGTGCCGGCCAGGGAGCCGATGGCAATCAGCCCCAGCATTTT; CDR3: CAGQGADGNQPQHF; size: .; V: TRBV9; J: TRBJ1-5; D: .
DNA: TGCAGCGTTGTTCCAGGGGGCTATAGTGGCTACACCTTC; CDR3: CSVVPGGYSGYTF; size: many; V: TRBV29-1; J: TRBJ1-2; D: TRBD1
DNA: TGCAGCGTTGAGGGAGGGGTGAATGGCTACACCTTC; CDR3: CSVEGGVNGYTF; size: many; V: TRBV29-1; J: TRBJ1-2; D: .
DNA: TGTGCCAGCAGCTTAGGAGCGTCAGTCTCCTACAATGAGCAGTTCTTC; CDR3: CASSLGASVSYNEQFF; size: .; V: TRBV7-8; J: TRBJ2-1; D: .
DNA: TGTGCCAGCAGAGAATGGGGTGAAGAGACCCAGTACTTC; CDR3: CASREWGEETQYF; size: .; V: TRBV25-1; J: TRBJ2-5; D: .
DNA: TGTGCCAGCAGCTTGGCCGGGGGGACACTCTCCTATAATTCACCCCTCCACTTT; CDR3: CASSLAGGTLSYNSPLHF; size: .; V: TRBV5-6; J: TRBJ1-6; D: .
DNA: TGTGCCAGCACCCCTTCCGGCAGTCGTCAGCCCCAGCATTTT; CDR3: CASTPSGSRQPQHF; size: many; V: TRBV27; J: TRBJ1-5; D: .
DNA: TGTGCCAGCAGCTTAGCGCAGGGGGTGAACACGCCCCAAGAGACCCAGTACTTC; CDR3: CASSLAQGVNTPQETQYF; size: .; V: TRBV11-1; J: TRBJ2-5; D: TRBD1
DNA: TGTGCCAGCAGCTTCGCCTACGAGCAGTACTTC; CDR3: CASSFAYEQYF; size: many; V: TRBV12-3/TRBV12-4; J: TRBJ2-7; D: .
DNA: TGTGCCATTAGGACGGACATGCAAGAGACCCAGTACTTC; CDR3: CAIRTDMQETQYF; size: .; V: TRBV10-3; J: TRBJ2-5; D: .
DNA: TGCGCCAGCAGCGGGACAGGGGTGAACTATGGCTACACCTTC; CDR3: CASSGTGVNYGYTF; size: few; V: TRBV5-1; J: TRBJ1-2; D: TRBD1
DNA: TGTGCCAGCAGTTCATCGTTCGAGGGAAACTATGGCTACACCTTC; CDR3: CASSSSFEGNYGYTF; size: few; V: TRBV6-5; J: TRBJ1-2; D: .
DNA: TGCAGCGTTGAAGGGCGGGGGGGCACCCGGCATGAGCAGTTCTTC; CDR3: CSVEGRGGTRHEQFF; size: many; V: TRBV29-1; J: TRBJ2-1; D: TRBD2
DNA: TGTGCCAGCAGCTTAGTAACCAGAGCGGGGGGGCCCAATGAGCAGTTCTTC; CDR3: CASSLVTRAGGPNEQFF; size: .; V: TRBV7-2; J: TRBJ2-1; D: TRBD2
DNA: TGCAGTGCTAAGCCTCCTGGCGGGGGGAAAGAGACCCAGTACTTC; CDR3: CSAKPPGGGKETQYF; size: .; V: TRBV20-1; J: TRBJ2-5; D: TRBD2
DNA: TGTGCCAGCAGCTACTCAACCGGGGAGCTGTTTTTT; CDR3: CASSYSTGELFF; size: many; V: TRBV6-5; J: TRBJ2-2; D: .
DNA: TGTGCCAGCAGCCCCAGACAGGGGTTGGGTGGCTACACCTTC; CDR3: CASSPRQGLGGYTF; size: .; V: TRBV7-2; J: TRBJ1-2; D: TRBD1
DNA: TGCGCCAGCAGCCAGTCCATCGGGGGGGTGAACACTGAAGCTTTCTTT; CDR3: CASSQSIGGVNTEAFF; size: .; V: TRBV4-3; J: TRBJ1-1; D: .
DNA: TGTGCCAGCAGTACGGGACTTCGTTTGGATGAGCAGTTCTTC; CDR3: CASSTGLRLDEQFF; size: many; V: TRBV27; J: TRBJ2-1; D: .